This TCR beta chain was obtained from a study of cytotoxic CD8 clonotypes in ibrutinib-treated CLL. CDR3 length: 15 amino acids. Trimming took off 4 bases at V and 6 bases at J, with 18 bases between the two ends. CDR1 is MDHEN, CDR2 SYDVKM, per germline. Repertoires were generated with immunoSEQ multiplex PCR, while TCRdb's copy carries only in-frame clones and drops some. Counted here are around 140,000 clones, around 82% occurring once; the ten biggest clones make up 7.5% to 8%. This chain connects TRBV28 to TRBJ1-2; tentatively, D is TRBD1 (6 bases). The source material was PBMCs, sampled after 36 months of ibrutinib treatment. The TCR was taken from a human donor with chronic lymphocytic leukemia. The CDR3 loop is CASSSPGTLSNGYTF. The CDR3 DNA reads TGTGCCAGCAGTTCACCCGGGACACTGTCGAATGGCTACACCTTC.